What follows is one T cell receptor (beta chain) and its context. The investigators amplified TCR beta CDR3 regions from RNA transcripts. With the HTBI primer set, the TCR CDR3 went through a first round of RT-PCR. TCRdb analysed the multiplex PCR reads with MiXCR anew, one entry per CDR3 protein. The sample carries 300,000 to 350,000 distinct CDR3 sequences, over 20% recorded once. This specimen comes from a study of T cells in Graves' hyperthyroidism and ophthalmopathy. Germline CDR1 reads MNHEY; CDR2 reads SVGAGI. The V end was cut by 0 bases, the J end by 3 bases, with 7 bases between. The CDR3 spans 14 residues.

The chain uses TRBV6-5 and TRBJ2-3; D is unresolved. Sequencing was carried out using blood. The receptor comes from a woman in her forties or fifties with Graves' hyperthyroidism. The CDR3 nucleotides are TGTGCCAGCAGTTACTCGACCGGGACAGATACGCAGTATTTT. Its protein is CASSYSTGTDTQYF.